This T cell receptor beta chain was identified during a study of response to subunit inactivated influenza vaccine. TCRdb called the RT-PCR reads again in MiXCR, with one record for every CDR3 protein. The sample consists of about 700,000 distinct CDR3 sequences, approximately 15% of them appearing once. This CDR3 comprises 13 residues. The ends lost 4 bases at V and 7 bases at J; junction bases unmatched: 9. Germline lookup yields CDR1 SQVTM and CDR2 ANQGSEA. This clonotype has ten or more counts. V and J are TRBV29-1 and TRBJ2-7; TRBD2 matches at 8 bases. This receptor was obtained from a man aged 45 to 65 who received an inactivated influenza vaccine. This specimen consisted of PBMCs from blood, obtained 11 to 12 days after vaccination. The CDR3 DNA sequence: TGCAGCGTTGGGTTGCGGGGGGCGGGGGAGCAGTACTTC. As protein: CSVGLRGAGEQYF.